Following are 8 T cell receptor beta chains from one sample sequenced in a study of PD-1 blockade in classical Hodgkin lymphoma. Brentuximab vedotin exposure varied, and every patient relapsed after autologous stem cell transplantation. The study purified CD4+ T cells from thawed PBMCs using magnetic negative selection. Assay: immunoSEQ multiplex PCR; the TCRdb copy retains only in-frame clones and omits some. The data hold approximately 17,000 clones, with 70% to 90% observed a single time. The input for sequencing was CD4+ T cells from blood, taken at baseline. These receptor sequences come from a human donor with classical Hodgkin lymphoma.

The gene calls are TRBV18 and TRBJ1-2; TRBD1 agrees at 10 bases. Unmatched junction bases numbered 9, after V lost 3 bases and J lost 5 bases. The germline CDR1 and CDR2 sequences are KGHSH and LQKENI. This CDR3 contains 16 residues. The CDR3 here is CASSPVPGQGMYGYTF. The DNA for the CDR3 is TGTGCCAGCTCACCTGTCCCGGGACAGGGGATGTATGGCTACACCTTC.

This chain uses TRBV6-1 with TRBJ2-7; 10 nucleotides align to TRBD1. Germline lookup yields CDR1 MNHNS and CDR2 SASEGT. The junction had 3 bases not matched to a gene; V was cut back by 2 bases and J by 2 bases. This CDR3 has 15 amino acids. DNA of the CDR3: TGTGCCAGCAGTGAAACCGGGACAGGGGCCTACGAGCAGTACTTC. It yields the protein CASSETGTGAYEQYF.

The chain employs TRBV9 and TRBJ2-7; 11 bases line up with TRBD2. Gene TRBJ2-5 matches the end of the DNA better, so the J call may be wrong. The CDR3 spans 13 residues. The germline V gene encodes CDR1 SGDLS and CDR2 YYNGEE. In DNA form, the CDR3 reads TGTGCCAGCAGCGTTGGGACTAGCGGGACCCAGTACTTC. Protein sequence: CASSVGTSGTQYF.

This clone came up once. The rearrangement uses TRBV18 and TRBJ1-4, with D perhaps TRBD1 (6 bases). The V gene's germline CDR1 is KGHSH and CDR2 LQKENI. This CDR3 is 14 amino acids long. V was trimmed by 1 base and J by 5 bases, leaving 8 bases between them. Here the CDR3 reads CASSPQDRNEKLFF. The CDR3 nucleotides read TGTGCCAGCTCACCACAGGACAGAAATGAAAAACTGTTTTTT.

Written as DNA, the CDR3 is TGTGCCAGCAGTTTGGGAGGCTTCGATACGCAGTATTTT. It is translated as CASSLGGFDTQYF. The chain uses TRBV25-1 and TRBJ2-3; TRBD2 is a possible D gene (6 bases). The germline CDR1 and CDR2 sequences are MGHDK and SYGVNS. Trimming shortened V by 5 bases and J by 6 bases, and 12 bases separated the two germline ends. CDR3 length: 13 residues.

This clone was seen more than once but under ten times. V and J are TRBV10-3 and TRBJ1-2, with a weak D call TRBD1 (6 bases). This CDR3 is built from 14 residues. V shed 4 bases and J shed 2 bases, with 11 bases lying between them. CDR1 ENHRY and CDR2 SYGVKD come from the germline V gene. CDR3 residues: CAISGDRRNYGYTF. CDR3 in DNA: TGTGCCATCAGTGGTGACAGGAGGAACTATGGCTACACCTTC.

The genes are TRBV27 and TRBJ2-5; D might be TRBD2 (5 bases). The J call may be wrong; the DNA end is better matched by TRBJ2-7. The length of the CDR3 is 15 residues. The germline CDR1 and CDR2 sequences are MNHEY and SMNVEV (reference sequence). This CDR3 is CASTQRAGVSYEQYF. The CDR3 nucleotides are TGTGCCAGCACACAACGGGCGGGCGTCTCCTACGAGCAGTACTTC.

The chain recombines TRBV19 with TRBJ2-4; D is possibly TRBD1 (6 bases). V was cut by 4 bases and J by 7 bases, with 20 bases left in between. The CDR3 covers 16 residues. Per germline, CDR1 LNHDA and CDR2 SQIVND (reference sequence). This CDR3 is CASSTPRQGPGNIQYF. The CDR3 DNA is TGTGCCAGTAGTACCCCTCGCCAGGGGCCCGGGAACATTCAGTACTTC.